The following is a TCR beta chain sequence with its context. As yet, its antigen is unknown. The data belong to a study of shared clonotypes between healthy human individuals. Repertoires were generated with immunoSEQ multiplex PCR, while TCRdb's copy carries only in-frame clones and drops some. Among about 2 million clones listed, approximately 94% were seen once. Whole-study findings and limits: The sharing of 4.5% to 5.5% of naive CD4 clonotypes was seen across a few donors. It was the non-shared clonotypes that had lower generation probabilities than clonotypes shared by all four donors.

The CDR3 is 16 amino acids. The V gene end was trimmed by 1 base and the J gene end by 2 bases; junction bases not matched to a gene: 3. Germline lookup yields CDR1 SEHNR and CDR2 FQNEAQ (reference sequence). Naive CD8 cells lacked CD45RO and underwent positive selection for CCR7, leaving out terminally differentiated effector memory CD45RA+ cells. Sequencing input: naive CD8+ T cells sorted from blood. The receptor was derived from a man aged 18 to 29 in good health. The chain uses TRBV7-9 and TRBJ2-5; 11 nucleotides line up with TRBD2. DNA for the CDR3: TGTGCCAGCAGCTTAGGGGCTAGCGGGGGGCAAGAGACCCAGTACTTC. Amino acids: CASSLGASGGQETQYF.